This T cell receptor (beta chain) is drawn from a study of shared clonotypes between healthy human individuals. Background on the study: The donor group consisted of a couple of women and a few men, aged 18 to 49.

The ends lost 4 bases at V and 8 bases at J; junction bases unmatched: 12. The CDR3 consists of 16 residues. CDR1 is MGHRA, CDR2 YSYEKL, per germline. The naive CD8 population came from CD45RO-negative cells selected for CCR7, without terminally differentiated effector memory CD45RA+ cells. TCRdb's copy holds only in-frame clones and misses some; the assay was immunoSEQ multiplex PCR. The repertoire consists of about 2.1 million clones, with 85% to 95% occurring once and the leading ten covering around 1.7%. This receptor was obtained from a man aged 18 to 29 in good health. Some clones in this sample may be carry-over from other donors' samples. What was sequenced was naive CD8+ T cells from PBMCs. V and J are TRBV4-1 and TRBJ2-1, with TRBD2 matching over 9 bases. The CDR3 here is CASSRRSGSTVYEQFF. The CDR3 region has the DNA TGCGCCAGCAGCCGACGTAGCGGGAGTACTGTCTATGAGCAGTTCTTC.